This T cell receptor beta chain was documented in a study of shared clonotypes between healthy human individuals. Terminally differentiated effector memory CD45RA+ cells were left out of the naive CD8 fraction, which was CD45RO-negative and positively selected for CCR7. Donors were healthy HIV-negative adults without recently reported acute infections or vaccinations. The germline V gene has CDR1 SGDLS and CDR2 YYNGEE. The CDR3 sequence is 14 residues long. V was clipped by 3 bases and J by 1 base, with 10 bases between them. Assay used: immunoSEQ multiplex PCR; TCRdb lists only in-frame clones, some missing. The profile shows hundreds of thousands of clones, about 96% of them singletons.

This sequence joins TRBV9 and TRBJ2-5; D ambiguous. Sequenced: naive CD8+ T cells sorted from blood. This receptor was obtained from a man aged 25-45 years in good health. This CDR3 reads CASSGTLSQETQYF. The CDR3 coding sequence is TGTGCCAGCAGCGGAACACTTTCCCAAGAGACCCAGTACTTC.